The 3 T cell receptor beta chains given below trace back to one sample, sequenced in a study of shared clonotypes between healthy human individuals. The table came from immunoSEQ multiplex PCR; TCRdb's copy has only in-frame clones and leaves some out. Seen here are millions of clones, 90% to 95% observed once, and the top ten hold 0.11% to 0.15%. Sequenced sample: naive CD4+ T cells sorted from blood. As for subset: CD45RA+ positively selected. The receptors originated from a man younger than 35 in good health.

The V call is TRBV30, the J call TRBJ1-1; D gene unclear. Germline loops: CDR1 GTSNPN, CDR2 SVGIG (reference sequence). The CDR3 has 14 amino acids. The V and J ends lost 1 base and 0 bases respectively, with 9 bases between them. This CDR3 reads CAWSAPTVNTEAFF. CDR3 in DNA: TGTGCCTGGAGTGCTCCCACAGTGAACACTGAAGCTTTCTTT.

The chain has TRBV27 and TRBJ2-7; perhaps TRBD1 as D (5 bases). The CDR3 spans 13 residues. The germline gives CDR1 MNHEY, CDR2 SMNVEV (reference sequence). Trimming shortened V by 5 bases and J by 2 bases, and 10 bases separated the two germline ends. The CDR3 is CASSRQPPYEQYF. The CDR3 DNA is TGTGCCAGCAGTCGACAGCCCCCCTACGAGCAGTACTTC.

The chain recombines TRBV6-5 with TRBJ1-5; no clear D gene. Germline lookup yields CDR1 MNHEY and CDR2 SVGAGI. The CDR3 runs to 15 residues. The germline V and J ends were trimmed by 7 bases and 1 base, with 14 bases remaining between them. The DNA for the CDR3 is TGTGCCAGCAACCCGCGGGTGGACAGCAATCAGCCCCAGCATTTT. Protein: CASNPRVDSNQPQHF.